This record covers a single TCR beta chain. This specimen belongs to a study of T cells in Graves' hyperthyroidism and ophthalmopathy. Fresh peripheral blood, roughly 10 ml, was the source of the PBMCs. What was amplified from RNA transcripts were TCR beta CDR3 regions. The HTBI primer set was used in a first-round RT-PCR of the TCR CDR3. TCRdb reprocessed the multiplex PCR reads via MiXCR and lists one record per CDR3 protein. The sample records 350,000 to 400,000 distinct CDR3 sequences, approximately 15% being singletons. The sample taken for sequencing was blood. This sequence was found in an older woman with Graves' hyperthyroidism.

For the CDR3, the DNA is TGTGCCATCACCCGGGACACGGAAGGGTCTGAAGCTTTCTTT. Translated: CAITRDTEGSEAFF. The gene calls are TRBV10-3 and TRBJ1-1, with D possibly being TRBD1 (6 bases). The CDR3 has 14 residues. The germline V and J ends were trimmed by 7 bases and 6 bases, with 18 bases remaining between them. CDR1 is ENHRY, CDR2 SYGVKD, per germline.